This T cell receptor (beta chain) was recovered during a study of T cells after yellow fever vaccination. This clonotype has a count of ten or more. Its antigen is not known. Overall study findings and caveats: Abundant bulk-population clonotypes could contaminate the FACS-sorted repertoires.

The germline V gene encodes CDR1 SGHRS and CDR2 YFSETQ. V lost 3 bases and J 0 bases, leaving 12 bases between the germline ends. The CDR3 contains 15 residues. TCRdb reprocessed the 5' RACE reads via MiXCR and lists one record per CDR3 protein. The sample records roughly 160,000 distinct CDR3 sequences, over 7% being singletons. The source of this sequence is a man between 18 and 29 years old who received the YFV17D yellow fever vaccine. The V and J genes are TRBV5-1 and TRBJ1-1; D unclear. Sequences were derived from CD8+ T cells sorted from PBMCs, sampled 45 days after the yellow fever booster vaccination. The CDR3 DNA sequence: TGCGCCAGCAGCTATCCGGGTCGCATGAACACTGAAGCTTTCTTT. Encoded protein: CASSYPGRMNTEAFF. Using reference TRBV5-1 and TRBJ1-1 for the parts outside the CDR3, the full variable domain is KAGVTQTPRYLIKTRGQQVTLSCSPISGHRSVSWYQQTPGQGLQFLFEYFSETQRNKGNFPGRFSGRQFSNSRSEMNVSTLELGDSALYLCASSYPGRMNTEAFFGQGTRLTVV.